The 4 T cell receptor beta chains presented below share a single source sample, sequenced in a study of shared clonotypes between healthy human individuals. Libraries were prepared by immunoSEQ multiplex PCR; TCRdb keeps only in-frame clonotypes and omits some of them. Found here are some 2 million clones, roughly 95% of them singletons; the top ten hold 0.9% to 1.3%. The naive CD8 subset, CD45RO-negative cells positively selected for CCR7, excluded terminally differentiated effector memory CD45RA+ cells. Sequencing used naive CD8+ T cells sorted from blood. These receptors all stem from a man younger than 35 in good health.

The chain uses TRBV9 and TRBJ2-7; D is ambiguous. The CDR3 is 14 amino acids. Germline V gives CDR1 SGDLS, CDR2 YYNGEE. Trimming took 4 bases from V and 6 from J, leaving 17 bases between them. The CDR3 here is CASSPTGPSVEQYF. In DNA form, the CDR3 reads TGTGCCAGCAGCCCGACCGGGCCCTCGGTCGAGCAGTACTTC. Combining the CDR3 with reference TRBV9 and TRBJ2-7 gives the whole variable domain DSGVTQTPKHLITATGQRVTLRCSPRSGDLSVYWYQQSLDQGLQFLIQYYNGEERAKGNILERFSAQQFPDLHSELNLSSLELGDSALYFCASSPTGPSVEQYFGPGTRLTVT.

The V call is TRBV5-8, the J call TRBJ2-3; 9 bases fit TRBD1. V shed 2 bases and J 2 bases; nucleotides not matched to a gene: 3. This CDR3 is built from 15 residues. Per the germline V gene, CDR1 is SGHTS and CDR2 is YDEGEE. The CDR3 DNA sequence: TGTGCCAGCAGCTTTGGGACAGGGATCACAGATACGCAGTATTTT. Its translation is CASSFGTGITDTQYF.

The V gene is TRBV7-9, the J gene TRBJ2-7, with 14 bases fitting TRBD2. Trimming at V came to 5 bases and at J to 5 bases, leaving 11 bases not matched to a gene. The CDR3 loop spans 17 amino acids. In germline, CDR1 is SEHNR, CDR2 FQNEAQ (reference sequence). In DNA, the CDR3 is TGTGCCAGCAGCACCGGACTAGCGGGAGGACTATGGGACGAGCAGTACTTC. Encoded protein: CASSTGLAGGLWDEQYF.

This clone was detected once. CDR3: CSVEDGFSTDTQYF. In DNA, the CDR3 is TGCAGCGTTGAGGACGGATTTAGCACAGATACGCAGTATTTT. The chain has TRBV29-1 and TRBJ2-3; D ambiguous. This CDR3 contains 14 residues. Trimming took off 3 bases at V and 0 bases at J, with 10 bases between the two ends. Looked up from germline, CDR1 is SQVTM and CDR2 is ANQGSEA.